This T cell receptor (beta chain) was observed in a study of blood T cell repertoires in COVID-19. Study-wide context: The study drew acute and convalescent COVID-19 samples from the United States, Italy and Spain.

TCRdb's copy holds only in-frame clones and misses some; the assay was immunoSEQ multiplex PCR. Of some 180,000 clones listed, around 90% are singletons. CDR3 size: 15 residues. Trimming pared 0 bases from V and 4 bases from J, leaving 8 bases between. CDR1 SGHKS and CDR2 YYEKEE come from the germline V gene (reference sequence). The sequenced material came from peripheral blood. V usage is TRBV5-5 and J usage is TRBJ1-6; perhaps TRBD1 as D (5 bases). The origin of this receptor is a man between 50 and 59 years old with acute or convalescent COVID-19. The CDR3 bases are TGTGCCAGCAGCTTGGGGGGGGTTTATAATTCACCCCTCCACTTT. Protein product: CASSLGGVYNSPLHF.